This T cell receptor beta chain is from a study of T cell responses to AZD1222 COVID-19 vaccine. Sequencing used immunoSEQ multiplex PCR; TCRdb keeps in-frame clones, though not all of them. The data show more than 100,000 clones, about nine tenths seen once. Between the trimmed V and J ends, which lost 6 bases and 5 bases, there was a span of 20 bases. Germline assignment: CDR1 SGHTS and CDR2 YDEGEE. CDR3 length: 15 amino acids. Here the sequenced sample was peripheral blood, taken 28 days after the second AZD1222 dose. The TCR comes from an adult who received the AZD1222 COVID-19 vaccine. The V and J genes are TRBV5-8 and TRBJ1-2; D is ambiguous. CDR3: CASNENPVIPYGYTF. For the CDR3, the DNA is TGTGCCAGCAATGAGAATCCCGTCATACCATATGGCTACACCTTC. The full variable domain, completed using reference TRBV5-8 and TRBJ1-2, is EAGVTQSPTHLIKTRGQQATLRCSPISGHTSVYWYQQALGLGLQFLLWYDEGEERNRGNFPPRFSGRQFPNYSSELNVNALELEDSALYLCASNENPVIPYGYTFGSGTRLTVV.